This T cell receptor beta chain was observed in a study of blood T cell repertoires in COVID-19 (dated by TCRdb to 2018 to 2020). Study-wide context: Samples covering the acute and convalescent phases of COVID-19 were provided by collaborators in the United States, Italy and Spain. The material from the prospective study consisted of cDNA or gDNA derived from T cells, B-cell-depleted T cells, or PBMCs. Deeply sampled blood TCRbeta repertoires from subjects exposed to, actively infected with, or recovered from COVID-19 were included in the dataset. The repertoires were made available in a free public database intended to serve as a resource for research on the immune response to SARS-CoV-2. The samples were drawn from two sources: the first 160 participants of the ongoing ImmuneRACE study, and fewer than 1,500 subjects contributed by 6 global collaborators. Nearly every sample came with metadata listing a de-identified subject ID, COVID-19 status, age in years and sex. Where HLA class I and class II types were available, the types were taken from metadata supplied by the sample provider, not from assay-based typing.

Points on this clone: Which antigen it targets is not known. No base-level quality is on record; no much larger clone is a single base apart.

General conclusions and limits of the study: How much clinical and demographic metadata was included differed by source and by participant, and the metadata was provided uncurated.

Trimming removed 3 bases from V and 5 bases from J; the gene matches leave 17 bases unexplained. In the germline V gene, CDR1 corresponds to SGHRS and CDR2 to YFSETQ. The CDR3 has 18 amino acids, counting the end cysteine and phenylalanine. Only the CDR3 DNA stays, 54 bases, in frame from base 1. TCRbeta CDR3 regions were amplified from genomic DNA using the immunoSEQ Assay, a bias-controlled multiplex PCR. For the original study's pipeline: The number of nucleated cells in each sample was estimated from the amplification of reference gene primers within the assay. To quantify the absolute abundance of each unique TCRbeta CDR3 rearrangement, sequence reads were collapsed and filtered. Productive Simpson clonality was computed per sample as the square root of Simpson's diversity index over productive rearrangements. TCRdb took over this immuneACCESS table, retaining in-frame rearrangements with V and J assigned. Such tables are incomplete; in checked studies, under half of the missing clones stem from an unresolved V gene, and the remainder is unexplained. V and J calls and clone size are those listed in that table; D and trimming were worked out from the DNA. For this sample there are over 200,000 clones; 89% appear just once. The ten biggest clones cover more than 5.5% of the sample.

A second Seattle source provided samples from volunteer blood donors who had recovered from COVID-19. Collaborating institutions collected whole blood in K2EDTA tubes following their own protocols. For TCRbeta analysis, collaborators shipped samples as frozen whole blood, isolated PBMCs, or DNA extracted from either of those sample types. Specimen: peripheral blood. This sequence was found in a man in his fifties or sixties who had recovered from COVID-19. The chain links TRBV5-1 with TRBJ1-3; 7 bases in the junction line up with TRBD1. The CDR3 corresponds to CASSSSRTGGGGRNTIYF. The sequenced DNA is TGCGCCAGCAGCTCTAGCCGGACAGGCGGCGGGGGGAGAAACACCATATATTTT.